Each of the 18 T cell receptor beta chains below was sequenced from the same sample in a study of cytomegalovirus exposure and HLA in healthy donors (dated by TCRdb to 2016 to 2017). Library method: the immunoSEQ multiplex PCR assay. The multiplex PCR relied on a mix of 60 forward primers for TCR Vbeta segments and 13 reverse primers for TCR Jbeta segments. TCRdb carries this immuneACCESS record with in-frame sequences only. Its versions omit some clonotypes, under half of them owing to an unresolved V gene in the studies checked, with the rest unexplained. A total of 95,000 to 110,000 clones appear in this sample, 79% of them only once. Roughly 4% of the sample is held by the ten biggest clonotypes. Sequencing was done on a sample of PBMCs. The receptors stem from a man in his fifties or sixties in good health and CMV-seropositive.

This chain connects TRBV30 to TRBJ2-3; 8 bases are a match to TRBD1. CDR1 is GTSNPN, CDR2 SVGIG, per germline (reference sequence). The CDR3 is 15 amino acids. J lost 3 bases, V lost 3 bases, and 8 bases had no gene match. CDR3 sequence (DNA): TGTGCCTGGAGGACAGGGGCGTTTCTGACAGATACGCAGTATTTT. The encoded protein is CAWRTGAFLTDTQYF.

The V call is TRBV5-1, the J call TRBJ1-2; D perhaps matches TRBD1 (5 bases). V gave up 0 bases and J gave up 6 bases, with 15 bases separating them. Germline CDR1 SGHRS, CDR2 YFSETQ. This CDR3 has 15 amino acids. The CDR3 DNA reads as TGCGCCAGCAGCTTGGATCCCAGGGTTGGCGATGGCTACACCTTC. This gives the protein CASSLDPRVGDGYTF. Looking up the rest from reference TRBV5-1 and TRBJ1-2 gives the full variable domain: KAGVTQTPRYLIKTRGQQVTLSCSPISGHRSVSWYQQTPGQGLQFLFEYFSETQRNKGNFPGRFSGRQFSNSRSEMNVSTLELGDSALYLCASSLDPRVGDGYTFGSGTRLTVV.

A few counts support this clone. The CDR3 DNA reads as TGTGCCAGCAGATCACCGGGACTAGCGGGAGGGCCTGGCGAGCAGTACTTC. Translating it yields CASRSPGLAGGPGEQYF. The gene calls are TRBV27 and TRBJ2-7, with 16 positions matching TRBD2. The CDR3 loop spans 17 amino acids. Germline assignment: CDR1 MNHEY and CDR2 SMNVEV (reference sequence). V dropped 6 bases and J dropped 6; count of bases not matched to a gene: 11.

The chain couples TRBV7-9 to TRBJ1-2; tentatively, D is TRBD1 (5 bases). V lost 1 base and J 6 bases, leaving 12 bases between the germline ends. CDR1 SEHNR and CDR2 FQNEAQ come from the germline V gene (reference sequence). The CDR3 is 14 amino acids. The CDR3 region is CASSLGSGLDGYTF. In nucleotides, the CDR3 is TGTGCCAGCAGCTTAGGGTCAGGGTTGGATGGCTACACCTTC.

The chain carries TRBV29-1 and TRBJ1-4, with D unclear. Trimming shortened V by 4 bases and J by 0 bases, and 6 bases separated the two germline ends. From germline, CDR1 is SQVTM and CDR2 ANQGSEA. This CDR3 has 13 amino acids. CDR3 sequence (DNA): TGCAGCGTTGCTTCTTCAACTAATGAAAAACTGTTTTTT. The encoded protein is CSVASSTNEKLFF.

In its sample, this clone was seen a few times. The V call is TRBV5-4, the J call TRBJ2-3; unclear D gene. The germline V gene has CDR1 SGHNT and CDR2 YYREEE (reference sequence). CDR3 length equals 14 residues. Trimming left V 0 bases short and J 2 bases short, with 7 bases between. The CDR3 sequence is CASSLGVATDTQYF. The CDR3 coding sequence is TGTGCCAGCAGCTTGGGAGTTGCCACAGATACGCAGTATTTT.

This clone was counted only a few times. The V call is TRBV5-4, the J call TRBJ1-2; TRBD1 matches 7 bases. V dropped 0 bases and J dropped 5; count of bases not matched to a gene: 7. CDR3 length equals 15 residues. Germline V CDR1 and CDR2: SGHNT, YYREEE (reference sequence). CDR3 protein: CASSLVRQGVYGYTF. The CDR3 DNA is TGTGCCAGCAGCTTGGTGCGACAGGGTGTATATGGCTACACCTTC. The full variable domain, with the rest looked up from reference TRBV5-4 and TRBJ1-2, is ETGVTQSPTHLIKTRGQQVTLRCSSQSGHNTVSWYQQALGQGPQFIFQYYREEENGRGNFPPRFSGLQFPNYSSELNVNALELDDSALYLCASSLVRQGVYGYTFGSGTRLTVV.

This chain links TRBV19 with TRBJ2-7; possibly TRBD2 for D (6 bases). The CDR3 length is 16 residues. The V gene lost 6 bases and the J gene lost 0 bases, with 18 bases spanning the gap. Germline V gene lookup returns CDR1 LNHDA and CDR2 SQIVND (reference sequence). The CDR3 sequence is CASSTHSAGLSYEQYF. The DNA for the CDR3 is TGTGCCAGTAGCACCCATTCAGCGGGCCTCTCCTACGAGCAGTACTTC.

CDR3: CASSLVANTRSYEQYF. The CDR3, as DNA: TGCGCCAGCAGCTTGGTAGCCAACACCCGCTCCTACGAGCAGTACTTC. This chain uses TRBV5-1 with TRBJ2-7, with unresolved D. Per germline, CDR1 SGHRS and CDR2 YFSETQ. The germline V and J ends were trimmed by 0 bases and 0 bases, with 13 bases remaining between them. The CDR3 contains 16 residues.

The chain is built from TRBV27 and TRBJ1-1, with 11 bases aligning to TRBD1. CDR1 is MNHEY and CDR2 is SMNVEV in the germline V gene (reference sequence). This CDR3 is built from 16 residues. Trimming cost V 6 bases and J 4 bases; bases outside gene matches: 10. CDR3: CASSGQGASPSTEAFF. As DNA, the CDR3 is TGTGCCAGCAGCGGACAGGGGGCATCCCCTAGCACTGAAGCTTTCTTT.

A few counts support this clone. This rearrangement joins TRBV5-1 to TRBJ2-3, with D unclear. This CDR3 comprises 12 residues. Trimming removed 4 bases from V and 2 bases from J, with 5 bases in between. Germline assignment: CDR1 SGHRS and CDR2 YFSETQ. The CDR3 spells CASSPHTDTQYF. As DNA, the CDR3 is TGCGCCAGCAGCCCACACACAGATACGCAGTATTTT.

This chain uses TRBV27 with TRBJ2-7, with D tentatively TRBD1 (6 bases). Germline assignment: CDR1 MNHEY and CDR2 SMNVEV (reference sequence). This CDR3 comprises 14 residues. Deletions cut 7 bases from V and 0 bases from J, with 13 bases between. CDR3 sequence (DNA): TGTGCCAGCAACGCCGGACAGAGCTCCTACGAGCAGTACTTC. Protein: CASNAGQSSYEQYF.

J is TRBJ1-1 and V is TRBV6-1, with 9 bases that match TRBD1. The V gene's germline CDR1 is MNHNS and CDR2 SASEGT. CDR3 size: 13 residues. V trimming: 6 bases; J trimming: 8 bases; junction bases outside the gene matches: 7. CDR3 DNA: TGTGCCAGCAGCTTACAGGGGGCGAAGGAAGCTTTCTTT. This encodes CASSLQGAKEAFF.

CDR3 coding DNA: TGCGCCAGCACTAGCGGGAGGTCCTACAATGAGCAGTTCTTC. It encodes CASTSGRSYNEQFF. The chain links TRBV5-1 to TRBJ2-1; TRBD2 agrees at 11 bases. Unmatched junction bases numbered 0, after V lost 6 bases and J lost 1 base. The CDR3 spans 14 residues. Germline V gene lookup returns CDR1 SGHRS and CDR2 YFSETQ.

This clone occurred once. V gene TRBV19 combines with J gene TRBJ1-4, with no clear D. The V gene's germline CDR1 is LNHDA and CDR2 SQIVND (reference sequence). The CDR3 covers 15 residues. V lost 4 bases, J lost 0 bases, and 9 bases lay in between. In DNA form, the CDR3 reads TGTGCCAGTAGTAGCTACCTCACAACTAATGAAAAACTGTTTTTT. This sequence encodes CASSSYLTTNEKLFF.

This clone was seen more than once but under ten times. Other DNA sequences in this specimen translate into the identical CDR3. The CDR3 sequence is CASSSRTGASGANVLTF. CDR3 sequence (DNA): TGCGCCAGCAGCTCGCGGACAGGGGCCTCTGGGGCCAACGTCCTGACTTTC. V and J are TRBV5-1 and TRBJ2-6, with 9 positions matching TRBD1. Losses at the gene ends were 3 bases for V and 0 bases for J; bases not matched to a gene: 4. The germline CDR1 and CDR2 sequences are SGHRS and YFSETQ. The CDR3 has 17 residues. Looking up the rest from reference TRBV5-1 and TRBJ2-6 gives the full variable domain: KAGVTQTPRYLIKTRGQQVTLSCSPISGHRSVSWYQQTPGQGLQFLFEYFSETQRNKGNFPGRFSGRQFSNSRSEMNVSTLELGDSALYLCASSSRTGASGANVLTFGAGSRLTVL.

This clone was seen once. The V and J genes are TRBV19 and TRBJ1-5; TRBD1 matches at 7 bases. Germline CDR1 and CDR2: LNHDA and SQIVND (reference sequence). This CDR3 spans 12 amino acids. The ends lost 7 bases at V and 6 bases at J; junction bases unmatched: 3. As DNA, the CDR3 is TGTGCCAGTATGAGGGGGCTTCAGCCCCAGCATTTT. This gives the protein CASMRGLQPQHF.

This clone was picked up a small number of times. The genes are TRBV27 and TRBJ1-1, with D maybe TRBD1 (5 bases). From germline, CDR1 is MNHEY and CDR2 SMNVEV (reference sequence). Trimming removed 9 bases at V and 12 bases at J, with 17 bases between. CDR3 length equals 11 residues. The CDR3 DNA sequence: TGTGCCAGTGGAGGGCGGGACTATACTTTCTTT. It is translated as CASGGRDYTFF.